This passage covers 14 T cell receptor beta chains from one sample sequenced in a study of T-cell reconstitution after alpha-beta-depleted transplantation in children. For TCRbeta, the library was prepared with unique molecular identifiers. A single record per CDR3 protein comes from TCRdb applying MiXCR to the PCR reads. This sample has 350,000 to 500,000 distinct CDR3 sequences, with about 40% found just once. The material was PBMCs, obtained before TCRalphabeta/CD19-depleted stem cell transplant. Receptors were obtained from a girl aged 2-10 years with aplastic anemia, due to receive a stem cell transplant.

This clonotype occurred many times. The chain carries TRBV12-3 or TRBV12-4 and TRBJ1-2; 8 bases are a match to TRBD1. Unmatched junction bases numbered 8, after V lost 6 bases and J lost 8 bases. The length of the CDR3 is 13 residues. The CDR3 DNA reads TGTGCCAGCAGGGGGACAGGTTCGGCGGGCTACACCTTC. Protein sequence: CASRGTGSAGYTF.

This clonotype was seen many times. This sequence joins TRBV20-1 and TRBJ1-2, with D possibly TRBD1 on 5 matching bases. The CDR3 spans 12 residues. The V gene's germline CDR1 is DFQATT and CDR2 SNEGSKA (reference sequence). V was shortened by 6 bases and J by 9 bases, with 17 bases between the two germline ends. This CDR3 reads CSAQDSSYSYTF. CDR3 nucleotide sequence: TGCAGTGCACAAGACAGCTCTTATAGCTACACCTTC.

This chain connects TRBV20-1 to TRBJ2-2; TRBD1 aligns across 9 bases. CDR1 and CDR2 (germline): DFQATT, SNEGSKA (reference sequence). V gave up 6 bases and J gave up 4 bases; unmatched junction bases: 6. This CDR3 comprises 14 residues. The CDR3 is CSALDRGVTGELFF. The CDR3 bases are TGCAGTGCCTTGGACAGGGGAGTCACCGGGGAGCTGTTTTTT.

This clonotype has more than one count but fewer than ten. The V and J genes are TRBV20-1 and TRBJ2-7; D may correspond to TRBD1 or TRBD2 (5 bases each). The CDR3 has 16 amino acids. Germline V gene sequence: CDR1 DFQATT, CDR2 SNEGSKA (reference sequence). The ends were cut back, 0 bases at V and 5 bases at J, with 20 bases in the middle. Here the CDR3 reads CSARDGAASLGDEQYF. Here the CDR3 DNA reads TGCAGTGCTAGAGATGGGGCGGCTAGCTTAGGAGACGAGCAGTACTTC.

The chain combines TRBV7-3 with TRBJ2-1; the match to TRBD2 covers 8 bases. From germline, CDR1 is SGHTA and CDR2 FQGTGA. The CDR3 spans 16 residues. Trimming took 5 bases from V and 7 from J; bases not matched to a gene: 13. The CDR3 nucleotides read TGTGCCAGCAGCCGAACCGGGACTAGGGTGGGGAATGAGCAGTTCTTC. Translation: CASSRTGTRVGNEQFF. Looking up the rest from reference TRBV7-3 and TRBJ2-1 gives the full variable domain: GAGVSQTPSNKVTEKGKYVELRCDPISGHTALYWYRQSLGQGPEFLIYFQGTGAADDSGLPNDRFFAVRPEGSVSTLKIQRTERGDSAVYLCASSRTGTRVGNEQFFGPGTRLTVL.

This clonotype was observed at least ten times. The chain links TRBV5-1 to TRBJ2-1; TRBD1 matches 8 bases. The V gene end was trimmed by 1 base and the J gene end by 1 base; junction bases not matched to a gene: 1. Germline loops: CDR1 SGHRS, CDR2 YFSETQ. This CDR3 is 15 amino acids long. CDR3: CASSLRDRSYNEQFF. For the CDR3, the DNA is TGCGCCAGCAGCTTGAGGGACAGGTCCTACAATGAGCAGTTCTTC.

The V and J genes are TRBV12-3 or TRBV12-4 and TRBJ2-7; D might be TRBD2 (6 bases). This CDR3 comprises 14 residues. V lost 2 bases and J 0 bases, leaving 8 bases between the germline ends. CDR3 coding DNA: TGTGCCAGCAGTTTATACGGGAGCTCCTACGAGCAGTACTTC. Its translation: CASSLYGSSYEQYF.

The chain is built from TRBV27 and TRBJ2-3; D gene unclear. Deletions cut 2 bases from V and 7 bases from J, with 10 bases between. There are 13 residues in the CDR3. Germline CDR1 MNHEY, CDR2 SMNVEV (reference sequence). In DNA, the CDR3 is TGTGCCAGCAGTTTAGGTGGGCCTAATACGCAGTATTTT. Amino acid sequence: CASSLGGPNTQYF.

This rearrangement joins TRBV21-1 to TRBJ2-6. TRBV21-1 is an annotated pseudogene. CDR3 length: 16 amino acids. CDR3 coding DNA: TGTGCCAGCAGCAAAGGGGATTCCTCTGGGGCCAACGTCCTGACTTTC. This codes for CASSKGDSSGANVLTF.

This clonotype was seen a few times. The gene calls are TRBV20-1 and TRBJ2-7; maybe TRBD2 (5 bases). The CDR3 consists of 15 residues. Looked up from germline, CDR1 is DFQATT and CDR2 is SNEGSKA (reference sequence). The V end lost 6 bases, the J end lost 0 bases, and 18 bases lay between the germline ends. The CDR3 is CSALRLAQSSYEQYF. CDR3 sequence (DNA): TGCAGTGCCCTACGGCTAGCCCAAAGCTCCTACGAGCAGTACTTC.

This clonotype was recorded only once. This is likely a read error, given that the CDR3 carries no conserved phenylalanine or tryptophan at its end. The DNA is omitted, as the CDR3 cannot be located on it reliably, and the CDR3 follows TCRdb's listing. This chain links TRBV28 with TRBJ2-6; TRBD1, as called in the table, went unchecked against the DNA. Ends included, the CDR3 has 11 residues. The V gene's germline CDR1 is MDHEN and CDR2 SYDVKM. CDR3 residues: CASSADRGRSS.

This clonotype was counted ten times or more. CDR3 loop: CSALLNTEAFF. The CDR3 nucleotides read TGCAGTGCTCTGTTGAACACTGAAGCTTTCTTT. This chain uses TRBV20-1 with TRBJ1-1; D call uncertain. V was clipped by 5 bases and J by 0 bases, with 4 bases between them. Germline assignment: CDR1 DFQATT and CDR2 SNEGSKA (reference sequence). This CDR3 has 11 amino acids.

In DNA form, the CDR3 reads TGCGCCAGCAGGATGGAACAGCTGGCCTCTGGGGCCAACGTCCTGACTTTC. It encodes CASRMEQLASGANVLTF. This chain uses TRBV4-1 with TRBJ2-6; D unresolved. Germline CDR1 reads MGHRA; CDR2 reads YSYEKL. V shed 6 bases and J shed 0 bases, with 15 bases lying between them. This CDR3 has 17 amino acids.

The genes are TRBV2 and TRBJ2-6; the match to TRBD1 covers 7 bases. The CDR3 extends over 18 amino acids. Germline V gene sequence: CDR1 SNHLY, CDR2 FYNNEI. J lost 0 bases, V lost 6 bases, and 11 bases had no gene match. DNA for the CDR3: TGTGCCAGCAGAAACTACAGGGGAAGAGCCTCTGGGGCCAACGTCCTGACTTTC. Translating it yields CASRNYRGRASGANVLTF.